This T cell receptor (beta chain) was found in a study of cytomegalovirus exposure and HLA in healthy donors. A single count supports this clone. The assay was immunoSEQ multiplex PCR, and TCRdb's table has in-frame clones only and misses some. The sample records 70,000 or so clones, 94% being singletons. In germline, CDR1 is SGHRS, CDR2 YFSETQ. The CDR3 spans 12 residues. The junction had 4 bases not matched to a gene; V was cut back by 8 bases and J by 3 bases. This clonotype originated in a woman aged 18-29 years in good health and CMV-seronegative. The material sequenced was PBMCs. The gene calls are TRBV5-1 and TRBJ2-7; 8 bases are shared with TRBD1. CDR3 amino acids: CASSTGVYEQYF. The CDR3 region has the DNA TGCGCCAGTTCGACAGGGGTCTACGAGCAGTACTTC.